Shown below are 4 T cell receptor beta chains from a single sample sequenced in a study of low-dose radiotherapy and immunotherapy resistance in tumors (dated by TCRdb to between 2021 and 2023). The sample's time point, from its label and the paper: before trial treatment. Data came from an Illumina MiniSeq. Superscript III and a set of TRAV- and TRBV-specific primers were used to synthesize first-strand cDNA, so that both TCRalpha and TCRbeta chains were covered. A roughly 18-cycle PCR with Phusion amplified the TCRs, pairing a constant-region primer with the adapter that was attached to the V primers. TCRdb cleaned the public reads at Q25 with fastp, built clones with MiXCR and kept in-frame beta chains. Each CDR3 protein appears once, grouped with its most common genes and DNA. For this sample the table gives some 88,000 distinct CDR3 sequences, of which 9% to 9.5% were detected only once. Of the sample, around 1% falls within the top ten clones.

The sequenced sample was PBMCs, obtained before treatment. The receptors were sampled from a male donor with prostate cancer.

This chain connects TRBV5-1 to TRBJ2-7; D could derive from TRBD1 or TRBD2 (5 bases each). The length of the CDR3 is 15 residues. V lost 3 bases, J lost 1 base, and 14 bases lay in between. The germline V gene has CDR1 SGHRS and CDR2 YFSETQ. The CDR3 sequence is CASSWDPGRSYEQYF. In DNA form, the CDR3 reads TGCGCCAGCAGCTGGGACCCGGGACGTTCCTACGAGCAGTACTTC.

This clonotype has at least ten counts. The chain couples TRBV7-3 to TRBJ2-1; 7 bases map to TRBD2. Trimming took 0 bases from V and 4 from J; bases not matched to a gene: 3. Germline V CDR1 and CDR2: SGHTA, FQGTGA. The CDR3 covers 15 residues. The CDR3 region is CASSLTGLEYNEQFF. The CDR3 nucleotides are TGTGCCAGCAGCTTAACCGGACTAGAGTACAATGAGCAGTTCTTC.

This clonotype was counted at least ten times. This chain links TRBV7-2 with TRBJ2-1, with D hard to call. In germline, CDR1 is SGHTA, CDR2 FQGNSA. The CDR3 spans 12 residues. V lost 5 bases and J 8 bases, leaving 10 bases between the germline ends. The CDR3 DNA reads TGTGCCAGCAGCCCAGTGGCGTATGAGCAGTTCTTC. Its protein product is CASSPVAYEQFF.

This clonotype was counted between two and nine times. The V and J genes are TRBV5-1 and TRBJ2-1; 11 nucleotides match TRBD1. The CDR3 runs 14 residues. V lost 4 bases and J lost 6; bases outside the gene matches: 3. Germline lookup yields CDR1 SGHRS and CDR2 YFSETQ. CDR3 DNA: TGCGCCAGCAGCGGGGGACAGGGGGGCAATGAGCAGTTCTTC. Protein sequence: CASSGGQGGNEQFF.